This T cell receptor beta chain was documented in a study of spatial heterogeneity in lung cancer. Study details: Detection consistently captured more beta-chain sequences than alpha-chain sequences.

This clonotype was seen ten or more times. Its specificity is unknown. Whole-study results and caveats: Expanded TCR counts, ubiquitous and regional, correlated respectively with ubiquitous and regional nonsynonymous mutation counts. Expanded intratumoral alpha and beta TCR counts tracked tumor mutation counts.

Time point meaning: sample taken at primary tumor resection. Unsorted tumor, nontumor lung tissue or cryopreserved PBMC supplied the whole RNA. The CDR3 has 14 residues. CDR1 MDHEN and CDR2 SYDVKM come from the germline V gene. Trimming cost V 5 bases and J 7 bases, with 15 bases left between them. TCRdb passed the 5' RACE reads through MiXCR, listing each CDR3 protein once. The table records tens of thousands of distinct CDR3 sequences, about 6% of them present only once. This sequence joins TRBV28 and TRBJ2-4; D gene uncertain. The sample here was lung tumor tissue, taken at surgery. This sequence originates from a male donor with early-stage non-small cell lung cancer. For the CDR3, the DNA is TGTGCCAGCAGTCCCGCCGATTTGGCGAACATTCAGTACTTC. As protein: CASSPADLANIQYF.